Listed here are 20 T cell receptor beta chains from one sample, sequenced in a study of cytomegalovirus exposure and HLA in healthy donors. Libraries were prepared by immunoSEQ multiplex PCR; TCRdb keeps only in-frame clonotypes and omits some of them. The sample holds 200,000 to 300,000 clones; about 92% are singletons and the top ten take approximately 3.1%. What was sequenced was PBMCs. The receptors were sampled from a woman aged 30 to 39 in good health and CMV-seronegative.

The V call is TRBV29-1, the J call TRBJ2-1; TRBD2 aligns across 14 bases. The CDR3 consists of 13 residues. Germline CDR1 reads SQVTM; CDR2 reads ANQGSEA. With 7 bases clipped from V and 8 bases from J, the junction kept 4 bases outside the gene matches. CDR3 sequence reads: CSGSGLAGDEQFF. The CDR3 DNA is TGCAGCGGATCGGGACTAGCGGGGGATGAGCAGTTCTTC.

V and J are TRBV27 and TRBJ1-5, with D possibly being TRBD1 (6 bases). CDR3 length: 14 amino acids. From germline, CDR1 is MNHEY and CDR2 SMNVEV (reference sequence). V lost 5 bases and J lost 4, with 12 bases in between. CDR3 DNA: TGTGCCAGCAGTACAGGACAGTTAAATCAGCCCCAGCATTTT. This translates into CASSTGQLNQPQHF.

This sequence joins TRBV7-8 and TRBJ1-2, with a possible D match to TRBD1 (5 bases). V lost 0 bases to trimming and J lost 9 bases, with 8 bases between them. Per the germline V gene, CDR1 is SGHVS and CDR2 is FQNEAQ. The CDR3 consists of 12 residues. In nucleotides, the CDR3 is TGTGCCAGCAGCTTAGCAGGGGTGAGCTACACCTTC. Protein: CASSLAGVSYTF.

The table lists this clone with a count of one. This chain's CDR3 is CAWSGDSLDEQFF. In DNA form, the CDR3 reads TGTGCCTGGAGCGGGGACAGTCTCGATGAGCAGTTCTTC. The chain carries TRBV30 and TRBJ2-1; 7 bases line up with TRBD1. The CDR3 has 13 amino acids. Trimming cost V 3 bases and J 8 bases; bases outside gene matches: 7. Germline-derived CDR1 and CDR2 are GTSNPN and SVGIG (reference sequence).

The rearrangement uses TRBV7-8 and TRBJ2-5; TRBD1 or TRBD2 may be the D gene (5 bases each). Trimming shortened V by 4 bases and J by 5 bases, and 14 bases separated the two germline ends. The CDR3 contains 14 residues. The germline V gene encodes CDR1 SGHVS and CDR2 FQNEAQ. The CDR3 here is CASSYRLGPETQYF. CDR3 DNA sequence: TGTGCCAGCAGCTACCGTTTGGGACCGGAGACCCAGTACTTC.

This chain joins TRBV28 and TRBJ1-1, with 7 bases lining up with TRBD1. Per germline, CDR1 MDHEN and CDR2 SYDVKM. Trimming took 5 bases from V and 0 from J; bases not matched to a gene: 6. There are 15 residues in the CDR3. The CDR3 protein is CASSRPGGMNTEAFF. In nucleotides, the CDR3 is TGTGCCAGCAGTCGACCAGGGGGTATGAACACTGAAGCTTTCTTT.

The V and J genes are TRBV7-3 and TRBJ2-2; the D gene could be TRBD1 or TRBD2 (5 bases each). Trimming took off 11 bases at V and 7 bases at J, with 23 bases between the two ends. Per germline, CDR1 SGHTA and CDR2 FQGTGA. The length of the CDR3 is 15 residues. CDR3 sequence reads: CAGQRDRMECGELFF. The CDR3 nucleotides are TGTGCCGGCCAACGGGACCGGATGGAGTGCGGGGAGCTGTTTTTT.

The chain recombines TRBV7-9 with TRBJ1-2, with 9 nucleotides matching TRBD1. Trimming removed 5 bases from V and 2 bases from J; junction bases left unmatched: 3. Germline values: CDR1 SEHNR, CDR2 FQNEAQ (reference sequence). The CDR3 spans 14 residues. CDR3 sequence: CASSTGTGNYGYTF. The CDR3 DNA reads TGTGCCAGCAGCACGGGGACAGGGAACTATGGCTACACCTTC.

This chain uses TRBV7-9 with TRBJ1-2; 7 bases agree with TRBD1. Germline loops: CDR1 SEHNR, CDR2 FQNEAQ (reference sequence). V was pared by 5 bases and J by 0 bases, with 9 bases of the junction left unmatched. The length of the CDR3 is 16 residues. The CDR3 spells CASSPGQEVANYGYTF. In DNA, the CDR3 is TGTGCCAGCAGCCCCGGACAGGAGGTAGCTAACTATGGCTACACCTTC.

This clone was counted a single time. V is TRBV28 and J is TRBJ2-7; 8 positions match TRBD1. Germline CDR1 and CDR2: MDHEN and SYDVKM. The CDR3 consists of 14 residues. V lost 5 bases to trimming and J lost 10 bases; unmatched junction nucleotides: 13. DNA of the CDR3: TGTGCCAGCAGTGCCCCGGGACAGGTAGGCCCTCAGTACTTC. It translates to CASSAPGQVGPQYF.

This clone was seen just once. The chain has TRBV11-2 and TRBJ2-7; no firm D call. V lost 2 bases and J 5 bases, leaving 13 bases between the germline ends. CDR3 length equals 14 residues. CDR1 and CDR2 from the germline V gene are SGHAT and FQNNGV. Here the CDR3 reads CASSLYKGFNEQYF. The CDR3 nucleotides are TGTGCCAGCAGCTTATATAAGGGTTTCAACGAGCAGTACTTC. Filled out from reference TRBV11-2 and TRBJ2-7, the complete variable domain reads EAGVAQSPRYKIIEKRQSVAFWCNPISGHATLYWYQQILGQGPKLLIQFQNNGVVDDSQLPKDRFSAERLKGVDSTLKIQPAKLEDSAVYLCASSLYKGFNEQYFGPGTRLTVT.

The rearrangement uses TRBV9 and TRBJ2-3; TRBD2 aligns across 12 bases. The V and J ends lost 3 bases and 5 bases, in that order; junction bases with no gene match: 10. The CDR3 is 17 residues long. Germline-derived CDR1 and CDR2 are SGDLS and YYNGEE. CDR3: CASSESSSGRAVDTQYF. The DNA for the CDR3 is TGTGCCAGCAGCGAAAGTTCTAGCGGGAGGGCCGTAGATACGCAGTATTTT. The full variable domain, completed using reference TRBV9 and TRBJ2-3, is DSGVTQTPKHLITATGQRVTLRCSPRSGDLSVYWYQQSLDQGLQFLIQYYNGEERAKGNILERFSAQQFPDLHSELNLSSLELGDSALYFCASSESSSGRAVDTQYFGPGTRLTVL.

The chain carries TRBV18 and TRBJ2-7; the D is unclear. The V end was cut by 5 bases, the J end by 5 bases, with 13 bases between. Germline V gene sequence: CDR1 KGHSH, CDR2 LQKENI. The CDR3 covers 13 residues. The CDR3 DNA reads TGTGCCAGCTCAACGGGTCAGCCCAACGAGCAGTACTTC. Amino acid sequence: CASSTGQPNEQYF.

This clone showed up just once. CDR3 sequence (DNA): TGTGCCAGCTCACCGTCCGGCGGGACAGGGGCCTCCGAGCAGTACTTC. Its translation: CASSPSGGTGASEQYF. The chain carries TRBV18 and TRBJ2-7, with 10 bases aligning to TRBD1. V lost 3 bases, J lost 6 bases, and 11 bases stayed unmatched. Germline V gene data show CDR1 as KGHSH and CDR2 as LQKENI. The CDR3 extends over 16 amino acids. Full variable domain (remainder filled in from reference TRBV18 and TRBJ2-7): NAGVMQNPRHLVRRRGQEARLRCSPMKGHSHVYWYRQLPEEGLKFMVYLQKENIIDESGMPKERFSAEFPKEGPSILRIQQVVRGDSAAYFCASSPSGGTGASEQYFGPGTRLTVT.

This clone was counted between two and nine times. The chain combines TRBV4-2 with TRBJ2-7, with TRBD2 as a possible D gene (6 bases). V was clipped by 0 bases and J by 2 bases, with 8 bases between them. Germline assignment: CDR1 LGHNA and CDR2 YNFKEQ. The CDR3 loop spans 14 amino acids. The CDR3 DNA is TGTGCCAGCAGCCAAGATGAGCGGGCCTACGAGCAGTACTTC. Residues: CASSQDERAYEQYF.

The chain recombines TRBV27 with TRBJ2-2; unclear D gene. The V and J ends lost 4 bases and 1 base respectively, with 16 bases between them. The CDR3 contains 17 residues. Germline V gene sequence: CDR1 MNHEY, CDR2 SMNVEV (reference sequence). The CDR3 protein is CASSSPGSPRNTGELFF. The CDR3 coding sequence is TGTGCCAGCAGTTCCCCCGGCAGTCCAAGGAACACCGGGGAGCTGTTTTTT.

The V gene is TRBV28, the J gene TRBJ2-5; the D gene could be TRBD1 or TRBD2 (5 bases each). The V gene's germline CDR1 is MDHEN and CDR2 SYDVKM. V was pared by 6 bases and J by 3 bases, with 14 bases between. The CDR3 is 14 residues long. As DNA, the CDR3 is TGTGCCAGCAGCACCGGGACGAGAAAAGAGACCCAGTACTTC. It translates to CASSTGTRKETQYF.

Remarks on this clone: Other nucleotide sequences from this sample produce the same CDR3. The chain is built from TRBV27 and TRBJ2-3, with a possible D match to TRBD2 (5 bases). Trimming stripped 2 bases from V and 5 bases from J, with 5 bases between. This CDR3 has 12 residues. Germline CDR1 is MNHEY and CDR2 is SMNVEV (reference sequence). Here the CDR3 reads CASSLAGDTQYF. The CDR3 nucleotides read TGTGCCAGCAGTTTAGCGGGAGATACGCAGTATTTT.

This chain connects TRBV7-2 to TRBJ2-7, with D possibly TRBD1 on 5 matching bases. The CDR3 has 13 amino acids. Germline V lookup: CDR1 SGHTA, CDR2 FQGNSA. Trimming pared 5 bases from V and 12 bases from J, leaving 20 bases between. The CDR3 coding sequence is TGTGCCAGCAGCCCTAGGGGCCAGGGAAGACGGTACTTC. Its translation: CASSPRGQGRRYF.

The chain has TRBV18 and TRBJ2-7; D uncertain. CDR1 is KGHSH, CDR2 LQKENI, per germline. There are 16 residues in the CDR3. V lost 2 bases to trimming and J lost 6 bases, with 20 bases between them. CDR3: CASSPDSGLMGGEQYF. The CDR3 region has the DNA TGTGCCAGCTCACCAGATTCTGGTCTGATGGGTGGCGAGCAGTACTTC.